This T cell receptor beta chain was sequenced for a study of T cell responses to AZD1222 COVID-19 vaccine. Measured with immunoSEQ multiplex PCR; TCRdb has only the in-frame clones, and not every one. This sample has tens of thousands of clones; roughly 84% occur once, and the top ten carry roughly a tenth. Study results and caveats: Only five to seven AZD1222 recipients were seropositive at baseline. Among spike-specific TCRs, nearly half reportedly target unmutated variant regions. Repertoires were obtained only post-peak T cell response.

The V end was cut by 0 bases, the J end by 3 bases, with 9 bases between. The CDR3 spans 14 residues. Germline V lookup: CDR1 LNHNV, CDR2 YYDKDF (reference sequence). A word on this clone: Its antigen is undetermined.

This material consisted of peripheral blood, taken on day 0 of AZD1222 vaccination. The source is an adult in good health. This chain connects TRBV15 to TRBJ2-7; the D is unclear. The CDR3 sequence is CATSRDSANYEQYF. CDR3 sequence (DNA): TGTGCCACCAGCAGAGATTCGGCCAACTACGAGCAGTACTTC.